These 25 T cell receptor beta chains came from one sample sequenced in a study of spatial heterogeneity in lung cancer. Overall study findings and caveats: Mutation tallies in tumors tracked expanded intratumoral alpha and beta TCR counts.

Indicated time point: sample taken at primary tumor resection. Their antigen targets remain unknown. In TCRdb, the 5' RACE reads were re-called with MiXCR into one record per CDR3 protein. The data show several thousand distinct CDR3 sequences, under 15% seen once. The sample here was lung tumor tissue, taken at surgery. Receptors originate from a male donor with early-stage non-small cell lung cancer.

The CDR3 spells CASSFENQPQHF. CDR3 DNA sequence: TGTGCCAGCAGTTTTGAAAATCAGCCCCAGCATTTT. This chain joins TRBV12-3 or TRBV12-4 and TRBJ1-5; the D is unclear. The CDR3 runs 12 residues. Trimming pared 3 bases from V and 4 bases from J, leaving 4 bases between.

This clonotype is medium-sized by share. The J gene is TRBJ2-1, the V gene TRBV4-3; perhaps TRBD2 as D (6 bases). Trimming removed 1 base from V and 10 bases from J, with 11 bases in between. The CDR3 runs 13 residues. Germline values: CDR1 LGHNA, CDR2 YSLEER. The CDR3 region is CASSQGAGREQFF. The CDR3 bases are TGCGCCAGCAGCCAAGGGGCGGGGCGGGAGCAGTTCTTC.

This clonotype is labeled medium-sized. V gene TRBV2 combines with J gene TRBJ2-5; 8 nucleotides line up with TRBD1. The CDR3 runs 14 residues. CDR1 and CDR2 from the germline V gene are SNHLY and FYNNEI. Trimming took 5 bases from V and 3 from J; bases not matched to a gene: 5. The CDR3 region is CASSQGAYEETQYF. The CDR3 coding sequence is TGTGCCAGCAGTCAGGGGGCGTATGAAGAGACCCAGTACTTC.

This clonotype is medium-sized by share. The rearrangement uses TRBV5-1 and TRBJ2-2; either TRBD1 or TRBD2 may supply D (5 bases each). CDR1 is SGHRS, CDR2 YFSETQ, per germline. Trimming removed 0 bases at V and 3 bases at J, with 12 bases between. CDR3 size: 16 residues. The CDR3 region is CASSLEGDGYTGELFF. CDR3 DNA: TGCGCCAGCAGCTTGGAAGGGGACGGCTACACCGGGGAGCTGTTTTTT.

This clonotype has ten or more counts. The chain links TRBV28 to TRBJ2-1; D possibly corresponds to TRBD2 (7 bases). V was trimmed by 5 bases and J by 9 bases, leaving 17 bases between them. CDR1 is MDHEN and CDR2 is SYDVKM in the germline V gene. CDR3 length: 14 amino acids. The CDR3 is CASSPWGGATEQFF. CDR3 coding DNA: TGTGCCAGCAGTCCATGGGGGGGGGCCACTGAGCAGTTCTTC.

This clonotype is deemed medium-sized. At one end the junction does not follow the germline gene, possibly because of a read error. The gene calls are TRBV7-7 and TRBJ2-3; TRBD2 aligns across 10 bases. The germline V gene encodes CDR1 SSHAT and CDR2 FNYEAQ (reference sequence). The CDR3 has 15 residues. The CDR3 nucleotides are TGTGCTAGCAGCTTAGGCCTAGCGGGGGCAGATACGCAGTATTTT. This codes for CASSLGLAGADTQYF.

This clonotype was picked up a small number of times. This rearrangement joins TRBV7-2 to TRBJ2-3; 8 nucleotides line up with TRBD2. Germline CDR1 and CDR2: SGHTA and FQGNSA. V lost 5 bases to trimming and J lost 6 bases; unmatched junction nucleotides: 7. The CDR3 contains 14 residues. The CDR3 loop is CASSPGLASDTQYF. The CDR3 bases are TGTGCCAGCAGCCCAGGACTAGCATCGGATACGCAGTATTTT.

This clonotype is judged medium-sized (0.01 to 0.1%). J is TRBJ2-7 and V is TRBV28, with TRBD1 identical over 8 bases. CDR1 MDHEN and CDR2 SYDVKM come from the germline V gene. The V and J ends lost 6 bases and 1 base, in that order; junction bases with no gene match: 8. The CDR3 runs 15 residues. CDR3 DNA: TGTGCCAGCAGCTCCAGGGGGCGCGGTTCCTACGAGCAGTACTTC. This translates into CASSSRGRGSYEQYF.

The rearrangement uses TRBV6-2 or TRBV6-3 and TRBJ1-1; 10 nucleotides align to TRBD1. Looked up from germline, CDR1 is MNHEY and CDR2 is SVGEGT. CDR3 length: 16 residues. V lost 7 bases to trimming and J lost 2 bases; unmatched junction nucleotides: 10. In DNA form, the CDR3 reads TGTGCCAGCACAGCCCCCGGACAGGGGGGAAACACTGAAGCTTTCTTT. Translated, it gives CASTAPGQGGNTEAFF.

This clonotype is deemed medium-sized (0.01 to 0.1%). This sequence joins TRBV19 and TRBJ1-5, with a weak D call TRBD1 (5 bases). Trimming removed 0 bases at V and 4 bases at J, with 16 bases between. The CDR3 contains 17 residues. Germline values: CDR1 LNHDA, CDR2 SQIVND (reference sequence). CDR3 region: CASSIDQGVLGNQPQHF. In nucleotides, the CDR3 is TGTGCCAGTAGTATAGATCAAGGGGTTCTGGGTAATCAGCCCCAGCATTTT.

The gene calls are TRBV20-1 and TRBJ2-5; tentatively, D is TRBD2 (6 bases). Between the trimmed V and J ends, which lost 3 bases and 2 bases, there was a span of 16 bases. The CDR3 totals 15 residues. The germline V gene encodes CDR1 DFQATT and CDR2 SNEGSKA (reference sequence). The CDR3 DNA reads as TGCAGTGCTAGGGACGTTAGGGAGGCACAAGAGACCCAGTACTTC. This gives the protein CSARDVREAQETQYF.

This clonotype was seen repeatedly, ten times or more. The genes are TRBV25-1 and TRBJ2-7; the D call may be TRBD1 or TRBD2 (5 bases each). Germline V gene data show CDR1 as MGHDK and CDR2 as SYGVNS. With 6 bases removed from V and 5 bases from J, the gap between germline ends came to 17 bases. The CDR3 consists of 14 residues. The CDR3 spells CASSLGVQSHEQYF. CDR3 nucleotide sequence: TGTGCCAGCAGCTTGGGGGTGCAGTCCCACGAGCAGTACTTC.

This clonotype counts as medium-sized (0.01 to 0.1%). The chain carries TRBV7-3 and TRBJ2-3, with D perhaps TRBD2 (6 bases). The V gene's germline CDR1 is SGHTA and CDR2 FQGTGA. This CDR3 has 14 amino acids. The germline V and J ends were trimmed by 3 bases and 4 bases, with 11 bases remaining between them. The CDR3 DNA reads TGTGCCAGCAGCTTCGTCCCGGGGGCAGATACGCAGTATTTT. Its protein is CASSFVPGADTQYF.

Sample share makes this clonotype large (0.1 to 1%). This likely comes from a read error, as the CDR3 has no conserved phenylalanine or tryptophan at its end. The DNA is left out, because the CDR3 cannot be placed on it with certainty; the CDR3 is given as TCRdb lists it. The chain carries TRBV3-1 and TRBJ2-3; the table's TRBD1 call for D was not verified on the DNA. The CDR3 numbers 15 amino acids, ends counted. Per the germline V gene, CDR1 is LGHDT and CDR2 is YNNKEL (reference sequence). CDR3 sequence reads: CASSQGSNTGRDPVV.

V usage is TRBV9 and J usage is TRBJ1-1; 10 bases line up with TRBD1. Germline V gene data show CDR1 as SGDLS and CDR2 as YYNGEE. This CDR3 comprises 16 residues. The V gene end was trimmed by 0 bases and the J gene end by 3 bases; junction bases not matched to a gene: 5. The CDR3 here is CASSVGDRGSDTEAFF. CDR3 bases: TGTGCCAGCAGCGTAGGGGACAGGGGATCGGACACTGAAGCTTTCTTT.

There are many counts of this clonotype. The chain uses TRBV29-1 and TRBJ2-7; D is possibly TRBD1 (6 bases). Per germline, CDR1 SQVTM and CDR2 ANQGSEA. V was pared by 7 bases and J by 1 base, with 29 bases between. The length of the CDR3 is 18 residues. CDR3: CSAYANSDRLGLSYEQYF. DNA of the CDR3: TGCAGCGCTTACGCCAATTCTGACAGGTTGGGTCTGTCCTACGAGCAGTACTTC.

This clonotype qualifies as medium-sized. The chain couples TRBV4-1 to TRBJ1-1; D ambiguous. The germline V gene has CDR1 MGHRA and CDR2 YSYEKL. The CDR3 loop spans 14 amino acids. V lost 3 bases to trimming and J lost 1 base, with 9 bases between them. The CDR3 nucleotides read TGCGCCAGCAGCCACCGGACGGAGAACACTGAAGCTTTCTTT. Translation: CASSHRTENTEAFF.

This rearrangement joins TRBV7-8 to TRBJ2-2; D is undetermined. CDR3 length equals 14 residues. Trimming took 8 bases from V and 0 from J, leaving 10 bases between them. In germline, CDR1 is SGHVS, CDR2 FQNEAQ. CDR3 nucleotides: TGTGCCAGCGCACACTTTACGAACACCGGGGAGCTGTTTTTT. Protein: CASAHFTNTGELFF. The entire variable domain, with the rest obtained from reference TRBV7-8 and TRBJ2-2, is as follows: GAGVSQSPRYKVAKRGQDVALRCDPISGHVSLFWYQQALGQGPEFLTYFQNEAQLDKSGLPSDRFFAERPEGSVSTLKIQRTQQEDSAVYLCASAHFTNTGELFFGEGSRLTVL.

Ten or more counts support this clonotype. This chain uses TRBV7-2 with TRBJ2-1; D is ambiguous. Germline CDR1 SGHTA, CDR2 FQGNSA. V was cut by 0 bases and J by 5 bases, with 5 bases left in between. This CDR3 spans 13 amino acids. CDR3 residues: CASSLALDNEQFF. The CDR3 nucleotides read TGTGCCAGCAGCTTAGCGCTGGACAATGAGCAGTTCTTC.

This clonotype was observed at least ten times. V and J are TRBV7-2 and TRBJ1-6; 7 bases are shared with TRBD1. The CDR3 sequence is 15 residues long. The ends lost 4 bases at V and 7 bases at J; junction bases unmatched: 7. Germline V lookup: CDR1 SGHTA, CDR2 FQGNSA. The chain's CDR3 is CASSSMGQLNSPLHF. The DNA for the CDR3 is TGTGCCAGCAGCTCGATGGGACAGTTAAATTCACCCCTCCACTTT.

This clonotype is medium-sized by share. The V call is TRBV3-1, the J call TRBJ2-5; 8 nucleotides agree with TRBD1. The CDR3 contains 16 residues. The J segment lost 4 bases and the V segment lost 3 bases, leaving 10 bases of the junction unmatched. Germline values: CDR1 LGHDT, CDR2 YNNKEL (reference sequence). The DNA of the CDR3 is TGTGCCAGCAGCCATACCTTCGGACAGGGTACAGAGACCCAGTACTTC. It yields the protein CASSHTFGQGTETQYF.

V usage is TRBV12-3 or TRBV12-4 and J usage is TRBJ2-1; 8 bases align to TRBD2. V gave up 3 bases and J gave up 5 bases; unmatched junction bases: 6. This CDR3 is built from 15 residues. The CDR3 here is CASSFSGTQNNEQFF. The CDR3 nucleotides are TGTGCCAGCAGTTTTAGCGGGACCCAAAACAATGAGCAGTTCTTC.

This clonotype was counted ten times or more. The chain combines TRBV7-2 with TRBJ1-2, with D unclear. There are 14 residues in the CDR3. Germline CDR1 SGHTA, CDR2 FQGNSA. Between the trimmed V and J ends, which lost 3 bases and 1 base, there was a span of 9 bases. The CDR3 region is CASSFSPDNYGYTF. In DNA, the CDR3 is TGTGCCAGCAGCTTTTCTCCAGATAACTATGGCTACACCTTC.

This clonotype was recorded only once. This chain links TRBV3-1 with TRBJ2-3; 7 nucleotides line up with TRBD2. Germline lookup yields CDR1 LGHDT and CDR2 YNNKEL (reference sequence). J lost 3 bases, V lost 0 bases, and 6 bases had no gene match. The CDR3 loop spans 16 amino acids. CDR3: CASSQDFAGVTDTQYF. The CDR3 DNA follows: TGTGCCAGCAGCCAAGATTTCGCGGGAGTAACAGATACGCAGTATTTT.

This clonotype is labeled medium-sized. V and J are TRBV10-3 and TRBJ1-3; D is uncertain. CDR1 and CDR2 (germline): ENHRY, SYGVKD. This CDR3 contains 13 residues. Trimming shortened V by 7 bases and J by 0 bases, and 7 bases separated the two germline ends. The CDR3 bases are TGTGCCATCAAGGGCAGCTCTGGAAACACCATATATTTT. Its translation is CAIKGSSGNTIYF.